One and the same sample provided the 9 T cell receptor beta chains below, sequenced in a study of breast tumors, draining lymph nodes, adjacent tissues. TCRdb re-called the multiplex PCR reads with MiXCR, one entry per CDR3 protein. Of more than 100,000 distinct CDR3 sequences listed, under 25% are singletons. Breast cancer patients provided tissue from their axillary draining lymph nodes. The sample was axillary lymph node tissue. The receptors come from a female donor with breast cancer. Some clones in this sample may be carry-over from other donors' samples.

This clonotype was counted between two and nine times. The V gene is TRBV13, the J gene TRBJ2-4; 8 bases match TRBD2. CDR3 size: 16 residues. Germline CDR1 is PRHDT and CDR2 is FYEKMQ (reference sequence). V shed 6 bases and J 2 bases; nucleotides not matched to a gene: 9. As DNA, the CDR3 is TGTGCCAGCAGTGCCCGGGGGGGGCGAACCAAAAACATTCAGTACTTC. The encoded protein is CASSARGGRTKNIQYF.

This clonotype has at least ten counts. The chain links TRBV20-1 to TRBJ2-1; TRBD2 matches 12 bases. Per germline, CDR1 DFQATT and CDR2 SNEGSKA (reference sequence). The trim removed 2 bases at V and 7 bases at J, leaving 3 bases unmatched. The CDR3 has 14 residues. The CDR3 loop is CSARPGLAGNEQFF. The CDR3 nucleotides read TGCAGTGCTAGACCGGGACTAGCGGGTAATGAGCAGTTCTTC.

This clonotype was counted at least ten times. This sequence joins TRBV6-1 and TRBJ2-7; TRBD2 aligns across 8 bases. J gave up 3 bases and V 6 bases, and 13 bases lay outside the gene matches. From germline, CDR1 is MNHNS and CDR2 SASEGT. The CDR3 spans 16 residues. The CDR3 sequence: CASRGPGRGASYEQYF. The CDR3 DNA reads TGTGCCAGCAGAGGACCCGGGAGGGGCGCAAGCTACGAGCAGTACTTC.

This clonotype was recorded many times. The J gene is TRBJ1-3, the V gene TRBV6-5; 9 bases fit TRBD1. The CDR3 covers 14 residues. The V gene end was trimmed by 5 bases and the J gene end by 3 bases; junction bases not matched to a gene: 2. CDR1 is MNHEY and CDR2 is SVGAGI in the germline V gene. The CDR3 DNA reads TGTGCCAGCAGTGAGGACAGGGGTGGAAACACCATATATTTT. Translated: CASSEDRGGNTIYF.

Many counts were recorded for this clonotype. The CDR3 sequence is CASSLEGHDEQFF. CDR3 in DNA: TGTGCCAGCAGCTTAGAGGGGCACGATGAGCAGTTCTTC. This chain links TRBV11-3 with TRBJ2-1; the D gene is possibly TRBD1 (5 bases). V lost 0 bases, J lost 8 bases, and 8 bases lay in between. The V gene's germline CDR1 is SGHNT and CDR2 YENEEA. CDR3 length equals 13 residues. Together with reference TRBV11-3 and TRBJ2-1, the CDR3 gives the full variable domain: EAGVVQSPRYKIIEKKQPVAFWCNPISGHNTLYWYLQNLGQGPELLIRYENEEAVDDSQLPKDRFSAERLKGVDSTLKIQPAELGDSAVYLCASSLEGHDEQFFGPGTRLTVL.

At least ten counts were recorded for this clonotype. V gene TRBV6-5 combines with J gene TRBJ2-7; the match to TRBD2 covers 13 bases. CDR3 length equals 15 residues. Unmatched junction bases numbered 7, after V lost 7 bases and J lost 4 bases. From germline, CDR1 is MNHEY and CDR2 SVGAGI. The CDR3 loop is CASKTLAGGLYEQYF. CDR3 sequence (DNA): TGTGCCAGCAAAACACTAGCGGGAGGGCTGTACGAGCAGTACTTC.

This clonotype came up many times. The rearrangement joins TRBV2 to TRBJ2-2, with 7 nucleotides matching TRBD2. The V gene end was trimmed by 7 bases and the J gene end by 6 bases; junction bases not matched to a gene: 8. The CDR3 covers 14 residues. Germline values: CDR1 SNHLY, CDR2 FYNNEI. The CDR3 reads CASKGTSAAGELFF. The CDR3 DNA reads TGTGCCAGCAAGGGTACTAGCGCCGCCGGGGAGCTGTTTTTT.

The table lists this clonotype with many counts. V and J are TRBV19 and TRBJ2-2; D is possibly TRBD2 (6 bases). V was cut by 3 bases and J by 4 bases, with 9 bases left in between. From germline, CDR1 is LNHDA and CDR2 SQIVND (reference sequence). The CDR3 is made up of 14 amino acids. CDR3 region: CASSIGRGTGELFF. CDR3 DNA sequence: TGTGCCAGTAGTATCGGGAGAGGCACCGGGGAGCTGTTTTTT.

Many counts were recorded for this clonotype. In DNA form, the CDR3 reads TGTGCCAGCAGGGGGGGAGGGAACACCGGGGAGCTGTTTTTT. Its protein product is CASRGGGNTGELFF. V usage is TRBV9 and J usage is TRBJ2-2, with D maybe TRBD2 (6 bases). The V end was cut by 5 bases, the J end by 1 base, with 9 bases between. From germline, CDR1 is SGDLS and CDR2 YYNGEE. The CDR3 is made up of 14 amino acids.